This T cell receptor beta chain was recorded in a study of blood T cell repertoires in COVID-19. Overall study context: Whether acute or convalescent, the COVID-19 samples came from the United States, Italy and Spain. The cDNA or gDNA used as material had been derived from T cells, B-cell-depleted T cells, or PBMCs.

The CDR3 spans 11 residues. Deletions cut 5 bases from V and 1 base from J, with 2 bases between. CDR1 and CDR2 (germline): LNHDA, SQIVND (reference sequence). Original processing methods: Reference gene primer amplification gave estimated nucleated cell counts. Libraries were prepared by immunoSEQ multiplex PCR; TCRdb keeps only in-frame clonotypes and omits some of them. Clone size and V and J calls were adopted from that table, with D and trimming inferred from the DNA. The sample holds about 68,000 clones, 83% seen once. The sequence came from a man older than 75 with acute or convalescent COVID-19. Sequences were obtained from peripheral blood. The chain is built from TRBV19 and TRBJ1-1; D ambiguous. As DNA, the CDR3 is TGTGCCAGTAGTCAGAACACTGAAGCTTTCTTT. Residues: CASSQNTEAFF.